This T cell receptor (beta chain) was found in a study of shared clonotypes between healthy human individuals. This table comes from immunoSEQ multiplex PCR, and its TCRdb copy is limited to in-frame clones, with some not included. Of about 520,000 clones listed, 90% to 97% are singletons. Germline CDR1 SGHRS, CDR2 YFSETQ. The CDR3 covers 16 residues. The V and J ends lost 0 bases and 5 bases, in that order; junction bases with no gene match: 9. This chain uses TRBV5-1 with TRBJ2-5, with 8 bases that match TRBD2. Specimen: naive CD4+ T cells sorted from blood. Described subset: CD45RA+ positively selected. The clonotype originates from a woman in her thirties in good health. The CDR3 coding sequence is TGCGCCAGCAGCTTGGTAGGCAACGGGGGGGAGGAGACCCAGTACTTC. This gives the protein CASSLVGNGGEETQYF.